The 2 T cell receptor beta chains listed next were all sequenced from one sample in a study of T-cell reconstitution after alpha-beta-depleted transplantation in children (dated by TCRdb to 2016 to 2018). To prepare the library, PCR was applied. Sequencing instrument: Illumina HiSeq 2500. To normalize quantification of the TCRbeta repertoire, the TCR libraries were built with molecular barcoding that relied on unique molecular identifiers. TCRdb reworked the public reads: Q25 trimming with fastp, MiXCR clone assembly, productive beta chains retained. For every CDR3 protein sequence, its rows merge into one entry that carries the most common genes and DNA. For this sample there are hundreds of thousands of distinct CDR3 sequences; approximately 15% appear just once. The ten largest make up under 1.2% of the sample. The sample was PBMCs from the stem cell graft donor, taken from the stem cell graft. The receptors come from a human donor who donated a stem cell graft to a child with acute myeloid leukemia.

DNA for the CDR3: TGTGCCAGCAGCTTATCCCAGGGGGTTGGCTACACCTTC. Translation: CASSLSQGVGYTF. V usage is TRBV7-2 and J usage is TRBJ1-2, with TRBD1 matching over 7 bases. Germline CDR1 is SGHTA and CDR2 is FQGNSA. This CDR3 is 13 amino acids long. Losses at the gene ends were 2 bases for V and 7 bases for J; bases not matched to a gene: 4.

For the CDR3, the DNA is TGTGCCATCAAGGACCCCAATCAGCCCCAGCATTTT. Residues: CAIKDPNQPQHF. The rearrangement links TRBV6-2 or TRBV6-3 to TRBJ1-5; no definite D call. The CDR3 has 12 residues. V was shortened by 10 bases and J by 3 bases, with 10 bases between the two germline ends. Germline V gene lookup returns CDR1 MNHEY and CDR2 SVGEGT.